This T cell receptor beta chain appears in the sequencing data of a study of T cell responses to AZD1222 COVID-19 vaccine. Worth noting for this clone: Its antigen is not identified.

Findings of the study overall: The repertoires were collected only after the peak T cell response. Only a handful of AZD1222 recipients tested seropositive at baseline. Females made up more of the donors, who were largely white British, and clonal diversity may have come out too low.

The V end was cut by 7 bases, the J end by 5 bases, with 11 bases between. Germline loops: CDR1 MGHDK, CDR2 SYGVNS. CDR3 size: 12 residues. Clones were read by immunoSEQ multiplex PCR, and TCRdb kept only the in-frame ones, dropping some. The sample lists 95,000 to 150,000 clones, around 92% occurring once. This TCR was sampled from an adult who received the AZD1222 COVID-19 vaccine. Specimen: peripheral blood, collected 28 days after the second AZD1222 dose. The rearrangement links TRBV25-1 to TRBJ2-5; D gene unclear. The CDR3 DNA reads TGTGCCAGCACGAATGCCAGGGAGACCCAGTACTTC. Amino acid sequence: CASTNARETQYF.